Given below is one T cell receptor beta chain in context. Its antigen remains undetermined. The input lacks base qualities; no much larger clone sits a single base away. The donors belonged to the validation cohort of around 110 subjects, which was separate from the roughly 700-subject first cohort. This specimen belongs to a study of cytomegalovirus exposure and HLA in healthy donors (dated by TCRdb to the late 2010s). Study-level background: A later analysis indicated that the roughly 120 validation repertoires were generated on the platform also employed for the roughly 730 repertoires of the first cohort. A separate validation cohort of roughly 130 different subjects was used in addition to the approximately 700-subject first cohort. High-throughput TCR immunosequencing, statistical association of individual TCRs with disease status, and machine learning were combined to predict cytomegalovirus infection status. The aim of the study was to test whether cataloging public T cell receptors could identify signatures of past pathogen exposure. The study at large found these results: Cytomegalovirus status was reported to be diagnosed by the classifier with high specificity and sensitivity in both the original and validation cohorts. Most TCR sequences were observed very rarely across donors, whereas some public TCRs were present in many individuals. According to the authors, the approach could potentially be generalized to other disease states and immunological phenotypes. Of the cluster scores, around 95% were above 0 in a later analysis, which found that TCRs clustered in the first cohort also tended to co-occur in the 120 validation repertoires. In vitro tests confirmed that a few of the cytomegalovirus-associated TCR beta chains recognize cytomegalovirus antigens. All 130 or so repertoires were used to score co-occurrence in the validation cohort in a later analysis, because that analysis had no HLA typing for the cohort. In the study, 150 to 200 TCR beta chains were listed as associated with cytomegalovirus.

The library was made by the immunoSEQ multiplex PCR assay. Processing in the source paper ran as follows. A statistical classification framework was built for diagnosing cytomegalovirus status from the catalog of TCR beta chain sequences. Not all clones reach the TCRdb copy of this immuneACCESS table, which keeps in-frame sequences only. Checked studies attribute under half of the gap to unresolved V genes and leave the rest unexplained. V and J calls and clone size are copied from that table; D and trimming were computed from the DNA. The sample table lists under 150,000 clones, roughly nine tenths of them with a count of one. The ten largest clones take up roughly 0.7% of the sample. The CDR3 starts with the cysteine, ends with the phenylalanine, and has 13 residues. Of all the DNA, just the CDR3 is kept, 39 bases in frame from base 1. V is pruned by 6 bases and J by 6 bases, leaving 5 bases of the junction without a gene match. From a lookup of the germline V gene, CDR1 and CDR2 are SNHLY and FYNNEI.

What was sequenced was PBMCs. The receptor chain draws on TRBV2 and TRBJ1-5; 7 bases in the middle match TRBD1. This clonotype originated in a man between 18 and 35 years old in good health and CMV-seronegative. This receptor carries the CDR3 CASRDRIGQPQHF. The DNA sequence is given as TGTGCCAGCAGGGACAGGATAGGTCAGCCCCAGCATTTT.